This T cell receptor beta chain was recovered during a study of T cell responses to AZD1222 COVID-19 vaccine. Sequenced by immunoSEQ multiplex PCR; TCRdb stores in-frame clones only, minus some. Found here are roughly 120,000 clones, around 82% of them singletons; the top ten hold 3.5% to 5%. With regard to this clone: The target antigen is unknown.

Overall study results and limits: White British donors predominated, females outnumbered males, and clonal diversity was possibly underestimated. Spike-wide vaccine-associated CD4 TCRs dominated at 160-218 and 743-854.

Losses at the gene ends were 3 bases for V and 9 bases for J; bases not matched to a gene: 8. The CDR3 covers 15 residues. CDR1 and CDR2 (germline): SNHLY, FYNNEI. This chain connects TRBV2 to TRBJ1-6; 7 bases line up with TRBD1. Sequences were derived from peripheral blood, sampled on day 0 of AZD1222 vaccination. This receptor was identified in an adult in good health. CDR3 DNA: TGTGCCAGCAGTGAGAGACAGGGTAATCTTTCACCCCTCCACTTT. Amino acids: CASSERQGNLSPLHF.